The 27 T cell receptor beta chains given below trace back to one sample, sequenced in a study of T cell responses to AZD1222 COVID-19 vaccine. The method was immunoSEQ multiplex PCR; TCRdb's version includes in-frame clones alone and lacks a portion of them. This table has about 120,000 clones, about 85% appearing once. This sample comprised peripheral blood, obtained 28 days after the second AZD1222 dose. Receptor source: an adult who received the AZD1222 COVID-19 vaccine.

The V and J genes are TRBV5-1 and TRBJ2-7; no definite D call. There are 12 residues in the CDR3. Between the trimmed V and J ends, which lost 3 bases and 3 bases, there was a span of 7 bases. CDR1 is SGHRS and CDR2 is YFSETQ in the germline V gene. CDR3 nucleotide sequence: TGCGCCAGCAGCTGGACCGGCTACGAGCAGTACTTC. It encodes CASSWTGYEQYF.

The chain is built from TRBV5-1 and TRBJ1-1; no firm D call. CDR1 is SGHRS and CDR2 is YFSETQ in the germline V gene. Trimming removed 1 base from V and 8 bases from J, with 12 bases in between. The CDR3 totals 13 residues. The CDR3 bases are TGCGCCAGCAGCTTGACCCCAGGCGCGGAAGCTTTCTTT. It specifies CASSLTPGAEAFF.

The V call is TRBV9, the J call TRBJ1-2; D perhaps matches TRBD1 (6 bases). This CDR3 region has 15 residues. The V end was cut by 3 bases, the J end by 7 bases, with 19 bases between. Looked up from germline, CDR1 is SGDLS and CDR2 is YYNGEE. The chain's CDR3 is CASSAAGQSFSGYTF. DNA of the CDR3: TGTGCCAGCAGCGCGGCAGGACAGTCTTTTTCTGGCTACACCTTC. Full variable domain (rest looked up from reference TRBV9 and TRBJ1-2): DSGVTQTPKHLITATGQRVTLRCSPRSGDLSVYWYQQSLDQGLQFLIQYYNGEERAKGNILERFSAQQFPDLHSELNLSSLELGDSALYFCASSAAGQSFSGYTFGSGTRLTVV.

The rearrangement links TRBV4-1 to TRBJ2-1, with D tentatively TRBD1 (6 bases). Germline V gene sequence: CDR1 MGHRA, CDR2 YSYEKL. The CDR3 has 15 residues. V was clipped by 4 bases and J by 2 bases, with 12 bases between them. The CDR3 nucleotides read TGCGCCAGCAGCCCCCCAACAGGGACCTACAATGAGCAGTTCTTC. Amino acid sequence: CASSPPTGTYNEQFF.

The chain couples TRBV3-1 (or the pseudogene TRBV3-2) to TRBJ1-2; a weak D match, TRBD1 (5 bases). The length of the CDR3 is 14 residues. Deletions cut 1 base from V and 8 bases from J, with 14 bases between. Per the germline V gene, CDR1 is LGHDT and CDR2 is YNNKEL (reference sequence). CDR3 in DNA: TGTGCCAGCAGCCAAGCTTGGACATTCGGGGGCTACACCTTC. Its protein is CASSQAWTFGGYTF.

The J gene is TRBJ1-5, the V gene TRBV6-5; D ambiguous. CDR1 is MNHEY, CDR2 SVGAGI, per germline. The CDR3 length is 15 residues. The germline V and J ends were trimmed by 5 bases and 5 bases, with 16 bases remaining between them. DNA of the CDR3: TGTGCCAGCAGTACCCTGTGGGGTGGCGATCAGCCCCAGCATTTT. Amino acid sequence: CASSTLWGGDQPQHF.

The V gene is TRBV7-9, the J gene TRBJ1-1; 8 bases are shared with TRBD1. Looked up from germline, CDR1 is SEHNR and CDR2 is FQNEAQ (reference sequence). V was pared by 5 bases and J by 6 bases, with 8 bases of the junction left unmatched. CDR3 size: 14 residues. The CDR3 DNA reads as TGTGCCAGCAGCCCATGGACAGGGTGGGCTGAAGCTTTCTTT. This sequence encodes CASSPWTGWAEAFF.

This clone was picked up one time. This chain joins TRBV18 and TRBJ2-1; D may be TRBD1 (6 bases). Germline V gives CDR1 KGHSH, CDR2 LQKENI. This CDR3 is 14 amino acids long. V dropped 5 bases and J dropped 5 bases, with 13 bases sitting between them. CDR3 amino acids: CASSVDRKNNEQFF. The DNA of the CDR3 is TGTGCCAGCTCAGTCGACAGGAAAAACAATGAGCAGTTCTTC.

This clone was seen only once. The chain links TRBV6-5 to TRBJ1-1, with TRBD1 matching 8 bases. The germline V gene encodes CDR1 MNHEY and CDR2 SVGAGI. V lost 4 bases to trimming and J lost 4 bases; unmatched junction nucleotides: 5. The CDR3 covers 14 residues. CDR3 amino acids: CASSLDRAATEAFF. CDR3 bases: TGTGCCAGCAGTTTGGACAGGGCTGCCACTGAAGCTTTCTTT.

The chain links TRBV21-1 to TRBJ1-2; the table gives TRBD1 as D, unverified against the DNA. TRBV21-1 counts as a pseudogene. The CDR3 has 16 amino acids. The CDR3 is CASSKDVHRSNYGYTF. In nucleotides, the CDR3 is TGTGCCAGCAGCAAAGACGTACACAGATCAAACTATGGCTACACCTTC.

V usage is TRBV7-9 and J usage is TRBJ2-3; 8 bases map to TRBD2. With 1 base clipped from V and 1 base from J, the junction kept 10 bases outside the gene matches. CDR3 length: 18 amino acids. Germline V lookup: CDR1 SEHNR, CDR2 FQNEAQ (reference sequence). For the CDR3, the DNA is TGTGCCAGCAGCTTAGACTTTAGGAAACTAGCGGGCACAGATACGCAGTATTTT. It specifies CASSLDFRKLAGTDTQYF. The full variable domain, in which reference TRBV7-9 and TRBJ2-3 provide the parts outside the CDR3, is DTGVSQNPRHKITKRGQNVTFRCDPISEHNRLYWYRQTLGQGPEFLTYFQNEAQLEKSRLLSDRFSAERPKGSFSTLEIQRTEQGDSAMYLCASSLDFRKLAGTDTQYFGPGTRLTVL.

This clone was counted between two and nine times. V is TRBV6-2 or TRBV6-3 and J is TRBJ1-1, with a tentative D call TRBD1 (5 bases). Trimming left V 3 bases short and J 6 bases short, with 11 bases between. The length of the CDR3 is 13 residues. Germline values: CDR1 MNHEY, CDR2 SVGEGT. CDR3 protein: CASSYARVAEAFF. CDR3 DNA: TGTGCCAGCAGTTATGCCAGGGTAGCTGAAGCTTTCTTT.

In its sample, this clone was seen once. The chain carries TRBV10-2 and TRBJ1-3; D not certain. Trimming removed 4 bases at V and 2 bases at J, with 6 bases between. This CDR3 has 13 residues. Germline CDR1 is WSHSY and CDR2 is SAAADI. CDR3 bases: TGCGCCAGCAGTGCCCAGACTGGAAACACCATATATTTT. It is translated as CASSAQTGNTIYF.

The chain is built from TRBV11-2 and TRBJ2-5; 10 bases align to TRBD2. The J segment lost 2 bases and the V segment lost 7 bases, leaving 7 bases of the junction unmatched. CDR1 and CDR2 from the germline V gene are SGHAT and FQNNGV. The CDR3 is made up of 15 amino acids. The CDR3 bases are TGTGCCAGCAAACAGCTAGCGGGGGATCAAGAGACCCAGTACTTC. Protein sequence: CASKQLAGDQETQYF. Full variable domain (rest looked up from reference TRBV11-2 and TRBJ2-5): EAGVAQSPRYKIIEKRQSVAFWCNPISGHATLYWYQQILGQGPKLLIQFQNNGVVDDSQLPKDRFSAERLKGVDSTLKIQPAKLEDSAVYLCASKQLAGDQETQYFGPGTRLLVL.

As DNA, the CDR3 is TGTGACGCCTCCCGCCAGTTAGATGAAAAACTGTTTTTT. It encodes CDASRQLDEKLFF. The V and J genes are TRBV19 and TRBJ1-4; no firm D call. Germline values: CDR1 LNHDA, CDR2 SQIVND (reference sequence). The CDR3 is 13 residues long.

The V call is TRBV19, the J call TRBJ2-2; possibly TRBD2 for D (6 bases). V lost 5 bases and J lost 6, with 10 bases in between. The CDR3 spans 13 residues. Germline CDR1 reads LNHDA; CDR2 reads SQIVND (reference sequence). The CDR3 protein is CASSGTSSGELFF. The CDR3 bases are TGTGCCAGTAGTGGCACTAGCTCCGGGGAGCTGTTTTTT.

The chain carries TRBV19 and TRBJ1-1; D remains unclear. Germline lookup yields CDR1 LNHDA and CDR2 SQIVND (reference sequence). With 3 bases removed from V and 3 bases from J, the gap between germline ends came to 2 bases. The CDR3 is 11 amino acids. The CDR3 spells CASSIDTEAFF. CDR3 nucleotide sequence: TGTGCCAGTAGTATCGACACTGAAGCTTTCTTT.

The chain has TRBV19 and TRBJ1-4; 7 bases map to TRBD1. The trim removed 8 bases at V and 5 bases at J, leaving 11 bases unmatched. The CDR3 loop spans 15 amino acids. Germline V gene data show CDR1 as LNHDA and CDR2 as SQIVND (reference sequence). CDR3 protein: CASGDRQGRNEKLFF. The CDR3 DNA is TGTGCCAGTGGGGACCGACAGGGCCGGAATGAAAAACTGTTTTTT.

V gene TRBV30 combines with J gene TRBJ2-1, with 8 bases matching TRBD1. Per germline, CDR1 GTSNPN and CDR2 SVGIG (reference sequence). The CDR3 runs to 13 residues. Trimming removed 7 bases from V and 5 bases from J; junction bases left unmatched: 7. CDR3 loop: CASKGTGDNEQFF. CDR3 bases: TGTGCCTCCAAGGGGACAGGCGACAATGAGCAGTTCTTC.

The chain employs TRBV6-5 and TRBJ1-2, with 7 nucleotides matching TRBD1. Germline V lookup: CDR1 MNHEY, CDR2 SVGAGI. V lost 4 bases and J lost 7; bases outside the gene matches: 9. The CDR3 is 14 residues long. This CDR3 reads CASSLTGVKSGYTF. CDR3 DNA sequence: TGTGCCAGCAGTTTAACAGGGGTAAAGAGTGGCTACACCTTC.

The CDR3 bases are TGTGCCAGCGGCAAAGGACAGGGAGAGTACGAGCAGTACTTC. The encoded protein is CASGKGQGEYEQYF. The chain is built from TRBV6-5 and TRBJ2-7, with 8 positions matching TRBD1. This CDR3 contains 14 residues. J lost 4 bases, V lost 8 bases, and 10 bases had no gene match. The germline CDR1 and CDR2 sequences are MNHEY and SVGAGI.

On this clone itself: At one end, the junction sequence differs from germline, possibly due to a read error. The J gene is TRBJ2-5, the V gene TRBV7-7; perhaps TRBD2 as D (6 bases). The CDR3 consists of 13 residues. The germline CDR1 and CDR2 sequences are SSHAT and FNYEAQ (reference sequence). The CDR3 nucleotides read TGTGCTAGCAGCTTAACTAGCCCAGAGACCCAGTACTTC. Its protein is CASSLTSPETQYF.

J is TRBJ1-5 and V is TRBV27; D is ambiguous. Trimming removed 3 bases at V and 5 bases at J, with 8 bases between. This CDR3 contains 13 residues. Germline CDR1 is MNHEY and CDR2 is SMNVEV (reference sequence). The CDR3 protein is CASSLQADQPQHF. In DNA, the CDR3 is TGTGCCAGCAGTTTGCAGGCTGATCAGCCCCAGCATTTT.

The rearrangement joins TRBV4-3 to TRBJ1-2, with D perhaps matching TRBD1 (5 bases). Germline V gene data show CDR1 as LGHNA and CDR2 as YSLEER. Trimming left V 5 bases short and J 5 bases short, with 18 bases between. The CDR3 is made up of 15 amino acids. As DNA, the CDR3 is TGCGCCAGCAGCGAATCCCGACAGTCGGGGTATGGCTACACCTTC. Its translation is CASSESRQSGYGYTF.

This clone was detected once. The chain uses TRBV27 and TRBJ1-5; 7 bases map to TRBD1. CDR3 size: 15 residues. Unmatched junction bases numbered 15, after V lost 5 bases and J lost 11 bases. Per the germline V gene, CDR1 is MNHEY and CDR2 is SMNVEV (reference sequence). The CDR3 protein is CASSAQGQSPRAQHF. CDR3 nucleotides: TGTGCCAGCAGTGCCCAGGGACAGTCCCCGAGAGCCCAGCATTTT.

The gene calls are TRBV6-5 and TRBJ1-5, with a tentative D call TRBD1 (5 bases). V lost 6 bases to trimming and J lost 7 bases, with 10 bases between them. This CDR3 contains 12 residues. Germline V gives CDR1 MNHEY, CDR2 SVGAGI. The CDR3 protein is CASSREYQPQHF. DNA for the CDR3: TGTGCCAGCAGCAGGGAGTACCAGCCCCAGCATTTT.

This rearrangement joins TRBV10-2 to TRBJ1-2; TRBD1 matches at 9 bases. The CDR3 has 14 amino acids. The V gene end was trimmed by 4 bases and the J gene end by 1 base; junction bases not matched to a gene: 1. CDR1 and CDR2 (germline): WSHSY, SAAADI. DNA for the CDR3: TGCGCCAGCAGTGGGACAGGGGTTAACTATGGCTACACCTTC. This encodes CASSGTGVNYGYTF.